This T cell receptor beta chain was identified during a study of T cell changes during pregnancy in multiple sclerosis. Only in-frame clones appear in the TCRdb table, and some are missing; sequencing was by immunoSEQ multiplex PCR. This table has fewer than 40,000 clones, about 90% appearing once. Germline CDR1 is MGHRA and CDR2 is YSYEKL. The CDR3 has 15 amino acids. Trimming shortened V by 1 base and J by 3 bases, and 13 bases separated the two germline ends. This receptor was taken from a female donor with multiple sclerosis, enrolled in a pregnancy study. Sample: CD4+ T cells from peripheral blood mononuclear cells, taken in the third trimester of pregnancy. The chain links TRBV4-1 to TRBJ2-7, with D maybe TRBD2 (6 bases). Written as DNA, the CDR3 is TGCGCCAGCAGCCAAGCGCTAGCGTGGGACTACGAGCAGTACTTC. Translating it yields CASSQALAWDYEQYF.